The 32 T cell receptor beta chains reported below all come from one sample, sequenced in a study of T cells after yellow fever vaccination. TCRdb used MiXCR to reprocess the 5' RACE reads, holding one entry per CDR3 protein. The sample records about 630,000 distinct CDR3 sequences, roughly 12% being singletons. The specimen comprised PBMCs, sampled on the day of the yellow fever booster vaccination. Source of these receptors: a man aged 25 to 40 who received the YFV17D yellow fever vaccine.

This clonotype was found a few times. The rearrangement uses TRBV7-2 and TRBJ2-1; D ambiguous. Trimming stripped 2 bases from V and 1 base from J, with 6 bases between. CDR3 length equals 14 residues. Germline CDR1 and CDR2: SGHTA and FQGNSA. The CDR3 DNA reads as TGTGCCAGCAGCTTAATGCGTTCCTACAATGAGCAGTTCTTC. This sequence encodes CASSLMRSYNEQFF.

A few counts support this clonotype. The J gene is TRBJ2-2, the V gene TRBV20-1; 15 positions match TRBD2. Germline V gene sequence: CDR1 DFQATT, CDR2 SNEGSKA (reference sequence). CDR3 size: 17 residues. Losses at the gene ends were 4 bases for V and 3 bases for J; bases not matched to a gene: 6. The CDR3 DNA is TGCAGTGCTACAGGACTAGCGGGAGGGCCTGACACCGGGGAGCTGTTTTTT. Protein product: CSATGLAGGPDTGELFF.

This clonotype has a handful of counts. The chain recombines TRBV20-1 with TRBJ2-1, with D maybe TRBD2 (6 bases). V was pared by 4 bases and J by 0 bases, with 16 bases between. The CDR3 runs 16 residues. CDR1 and CDR2 from the germline V gene are DFQATT and SNEGSKA (reference sequence). CDR3 sequence: CSAIVLARSSYNEQFF. Here the CDR3 DNA reads TGCAGTGCTATAGTCCTAGCGAGAAGCTCCTACAATGAGCAGTTCTTC.

The chain couples TRBV7-6 to TRBJ2-1; D is unresolved. This CDR3 comprises 16 residues. Germline V gene lookup returns CDR1 SGHVS and CDR2 FNYEAQ. V lost 5 bases, J lost 0 bases, and 14 bases lay in between. The CDR3 protein is CASSPHTRSSYNEQFF. The CDR3 DNA follows: TGTGCCAGCAGCCCCCATACGAGGAGCTCCTACAATGAGCAGTTCTTC.

The chain carries TRBV2 and TRBJ2-7; 9 bases are a match to TRBD1. V dropped 7 bases and J dropped 7; count of bases not matched to a gene: 11. The CDR3 extends over 14 amino acids. Per germline, CDR1 SNHLY and CDR2 FYNNEI. The CDR3 reads CASTRDRVPREQYF. DNA of the CDR3: TGTGCCAGCACCCGGGACAGGGTACCTCGGGAGCAGTACTTC. The complete variable domain, with remaining parts taken from reference TRBV2 and TRBJ2-7, reads EPEVTQTPSHQVTQMGQEVILRCVPISNHLYFYWYRQILGQKVEFLVSFYNNEISEKSEIFDDQFSVERPDGSNFTLKIRSTKLEDSAMYFCASTRDRVPREQYFGPGTRLTVT.

This clonotype was observed at least ten times. The V gene is TRBV20-1, the J gene TRBJ2-3; no firm D call. V was clipped by 1 base and J by 1 base, with 6 bases between them. The CDR3 consists of 13 residues. Germline V gene sequence: CDR1 DFQATT, CDR2 SNEGSKA (reference sequence). CDR3 protein: CSARGSGTDTQYF. The CDR3 DNA is TGCAGTGCTAGAGGCAGCGGCACAGATACGCAGTATTTT.

The sample holds a few counts of this clonotype. The chain is built from TRBV27 and TRBJ2-3; TRBD2 agrees at 11 bases. CDR3 length: 15 residues. Per the germline V gene, CDR1 is MNHEY and CDR2 is SMNVEV (reference sequence). J gave up 6 bases and V 2 bases, and 4 bases lay outside the gene matches. The CDR3: CASSLLAGGMDTQYF. CDR3 nucleotide sequence: TGTGCCAGCAGTTTACTAGCGGGAGGTATGGATACGCAGTATTTT.

V gene TRBV4-2 combines with J gene TRBJ2-2; 12 bases line up with TRBD2. CDR1 LGHNA and CDR2 YNFKEQ come from the germline V gene. The CDR3 totals 17 residues. Trimming cost V 3 bases and J 5 bases; bases outside gene matches: 7. CDR3 nucleotide sequence: TGTGCCAGCAGCCATATAGATGGGACTAGCGGGACCGGGGAGCTGTTTTTT. Translation gives CASSHIDGTSGTGELFF.

Only a few counts were recorded for this clonotype. The CDR3, as DNA: TGCAGTGCCGCCGACAGGGGGGGAAAACTGTTTTTT. Protein product: CSAADRGGKLFF. The J gene is TRBJ1-4, the V gene TRBV20-1; 9 nucleotides match TRBD1. The CDR3 sequence is 12 residues long. Germline CDR1 is DFQATT and CDR2 is SNEGSKA (reference sequence). V trimming: 6 bases; J trimming: 10 bases; junction bases outside the gene matches: 6.

This clonotype has ten or more counts. The chain couples TRBV7-2 to TRBJ1-1, with D possibly being TRBD1 (6 bases). The CDR3 covers 13 residues. Germline values: CDR1 SGHTA, CDR2 FQGNSA. V was clipped by 5 bases and J by 7 bases, with 14 bases between them. For the CDR3, the DNA is TGTGCCAGCAGCACCCACAGGGTGGGTGAAGCTTTCTTT. This gives the protein CASSTHRVGEAFF.

This clonotype appeared many times. The chain combines TRBV9 with TRBJ2-1; 15 nucleotides align to TRBD2. Germline loops: CDR1 SGDLS, CDR2 YYNGEE. The V gene end was trimmed by 3 bases and the J gene end by 2 bases; junction bases not matched to a gene: 6. The CDR3 totals 18 residues. CDR3 sequence: CASSEGLAGGGAYNEQFF. DNA for the CDR3: TGTGCCAGCAGCGAGGGACTAGCGGGAGGAGGGGCCTACAATGAGCAGTTCTTC.

This chain links TRBV5-1 with TRBJ2-3; maybe TRBD2 (6 bases). V lost 1 base and J lost 3, with 15 bases in between. The germline V gene has CDR1 SGHRS and CDR2 YFSETQ. CDR3 length: 16 amino acids. The CDR3 spells CASSLKVSGGTDTQYF. The CDR3 bases are TGCGCCAGCAGCTTGAAGGTTAGCGGAGGTACAGATACGCAGTATTTT.

The table lists this clonotype with many counts. V is TRBV20-1 and J is TRBJ2-7; TRBD2 aligns across 8 bases. Germline CDR1 and CDR2: DFQATT and SNEGSKA (reference sequence). J was trimmed by 5 bases and V by 3 bases; bases with no gene match: 15. The CDR3 is 16 residues long. This CDR3 is CSASFMTGGPIHEQYF. As DNA, the CDR3 is TGCAGTGCTAGTTTTATGACGGGAGGGCCGATACACGAGCAGTACTTC.

The chain couples TRBV19 to TRBJ1-2; D is ambiguous. Germline V gene lookup returns CDR1 LNHDA and CDR2 SQIVND (reference sequence). This CDR3 is built from 12 residues. Trimming stripped 9 bases from V and 5 bases from J, with 13 bases between. The CDR3 nucleotides are TGTGCCAGCCGGACGGACCCGTATGGCTACACCTTC. It encodes CASRTDPYGYTF. Complete variable domain (other parts from reference TRBV19 and TRBJ1-2): DGGITQSPKYLFRKEGQNVTLSCEQNLNHDAMYWYRQDPGQGLRLIYYSQIVNDFQKGDIAEGYSVSREKKESFPLTVTSAQKNPTAFYLCASRTDPYGYTFGSGTRLTVV.

This clonotype came up a few times. The genes are TRBV7-2 and TRBJ2-2; D not resolved. CDR1 and CDR2 from the germline V gene are SGHTA and FQGNSA. Trimming removed 4 bases at V and 6 bases at J, with 12 bases between. The CDR3 length is 14 residues. CDR3 in amino acids: CASSSGLVSGELFF. The CDR3 DNA reads TGTGCCAGCAGCTCCGGCCTAGTGTCCGGGGAGCTGTTTTTT.

This clonotype was seen more than once but under ten times. V is TRBV3-1 and J is TRBJ1-4; 7 bases map to TRBD1. The length of the CDR3 is 15 residues. Per germline, CDR1 LGHDT and CDR2 YNNKEL (reference sequence). After removal of 1 base from V and 5 bases from J, the junction contained 4 bases not matched to a gene. The CDR3, as DNA: TGTGCCAGCAGCCAAGTCGGGACAGAAAATGAAAAACTGTTTTTT. This encodes CASSQVGTENEKLFF.

This clonotype was observed a few times. The gene calls are TRBV15 and TRBJ2-3; 11 nucleotides align to TRBD2. With V trimmed by 6 bases and J by 4 bases, 3 bases remained unmatched. This CDR3 is 14 amino acids long. Germline V gives CDR1 LNHNV, CDR2 YYDKDF (reference sequence). CDR3 amino acids: CATRLAGVPDTQYF. The CDR3 DNA reads as TGTGCCACCAGACTAGCGGGAGTCCCAGATACGCAGTATTTT.

This clonotype was observed a few times. The CDR3 here is CASSQGRGMTEAFF. The CDR3 DNA follows: TGTGCCAGCAGCCAAGGTCGGGGAATGACTGAAGCTTTCTTT. The rearrangement links TRBV3-1 to TRBJ1-1, with D unclear. The CDR3 extends over 14 amino acids. Trimming removed 1 base at V and 5 bases at J, with 11 bases between. Germline assignment: CDR1 LGHDT and CDR2 YNNKEL (reference sequence).

The V and J genes are TRBV11-3 and TRBJ2-3; 9 bases are a match to TRBD2. Germline V gives CDR1 SGHNT, CDR2 YENEEA. V lost 0 bases and J lost 5; bases outside the gene matches: 6. The CDR3 runs 16 residues. The CDR3 DNA reads as TGTGCCAGCAGCTTAGACGTTAGCGGGAGTGGAGATACGCAGTATTTT. The encoded protein is CASSLDVSGSGDTQYF.

This clonotype was counted between two and nine times. CDR3 nucleotide sequence: TGTGCCATCAGGGACAGGGGGCCTGGAAACACCATATATTTT. Encoded protein: CAIRDRGPGNTIYF. The gene calls are TRBV10-3 and TRBJ1-3, with TRBD1 identical over 11 bases. The CDR3 is 14 residues long. The V segment lost 6 bases and the J segment 2 bases; nucleotides outside the gene matches: 0. Per the germline V gene, CDR1 is ENHRY and CDR2 is SYGVKD.

The sample holds many counts of this clonotype. The V call is TRBV27, the J call TRBJ2-1; D is ambiguous. Trimming cost V 2 bases and J 5 bases, with 7 bases left between them. Germline V lookup: CDR1 MNHEY, CDR2 SMNVEV (reference sequence). The CDR3 is 13 residues long. The CDR3 DNA is TGTGCCAGCAGTTTAACCGGAAACAATGAGCAGTTCTTC. Translation: CASSLTGNNEQFF.

The chain is built from TRBV5-1 and TRBJ2-7; D is perhaps TRBD2 (6 bases). Trimming removed 5 bases at V and 1 base at J, with 16 bases between. CDR3 length equals 15 residues. Germline CDR1 is SGHRS and CDR2 is YFSETQ. CDR3 sequence (DNA): TGCGCCAGCAGTTCAACCCCTAGCGAATCCTACGAGCAGTACTTC. Translating it yields CASSSTPSESYEQYF.

A word on this clonotype: One end of the junction fails to match germline, which may point to a read error. CDR3 bases: TGTGCCATCAGCCCGGGGTCCTTAAATCAGCCCCAGCATTTT. Translated, it gives CAISPGSLNQPQHF. The V call is TRBV5-5, the J call TRBJ1-5; D unclear. The CDR3 totals 14 residues. Germline loops: CDR1 SGHKS, CDR2 YYEKEE (reference sequence).

The sample holds many counts of this clonotype. The rearrangement uses TRBV29-1 and TRBJ1-2; tentative D call: TRBD1 (5 bases). Germline CDR1 and CDR2: SQVTM and ANQGSEA. Trimming stripped 4 bases from V and 5 bases from J, with 14 bases between. This CDR3 is built from 13 residues. The CDR3 DNA reads TGCAGCGTTGTAAGACCGGGGGAATATGGCTACACCTTC. It codes for CSVVRPGEYGYTF.

There are a few counts of this clonotype. The rearrangement uses TRBV27 and TRBJ2-2, with D maybe TRBD2 (5 bases). Trimming removed 1 base at V and 7 bases at J, with 10 bases between. Germline CDR1 and CDR2: MNHEY and SMNVEV (reference sequence). The CDR3 loop spans 14 amino acids. CDR3: CASSLFVRDGELFF. The CDR3 region has the DNA TGTGCCAGCAGTTTATTCGTCCGGGACGGGGAGCTGTTTTTT.

This clonotype was counted many times. The V and J genes are TRBV5-1 and TRBJ2-5, with D perhaps matching TRBD2 (6 bases). The CDR3 extends over 17 amino acids. In germline, CDR1 is SGHRS, CDR2 YFSETQ. V was trimmed by 0 bases and J by 2 bases, leaving 17 bases between them. The CDR3 region is CASSLGRNIGGQETQYF. CDR3 nucleotides: TGCGCCAGCAGCTTGGGACGGAATATTGGGGGGCAAGAGACCCAGTACTTC.

This clonotype was picked up a small number of times. The J gene is TRBJ2-7, the V gene TRBV7-2; 7 bases are shared with TRBD2. The J segment lost 3 bases and the V segment lost 5 bases, leaving 10 bases of the junction unmatched. CDR1 is SGHTA and CDR2 is FQGNSA in the germline V gene. The CDR3 covers 15 residues. The CDR3 here is CASSPGGSGGYEQYF. CDR3 bases: TGTGCCAGCAGCCCAGGCGGGAGTGGGGGCTACGAGCAGTACTTC.

The chain carries TRBV18 and TRBJ1-2, with 10 nucleotides matching TRBD1. Trimming cost V 2 bases and J 4 bases; bases outside gene matches: 4. CDR3 size: 15 residues. Looked up from germline, CDR1 is KGHSH and CDR2 is LQKENI. The CDR3 loop reads CASSPGTGALYGYTF. For the CDR3, the DNA is TGTGCCAGCTCACCAGGGACAGGGGCCCTCTATGGCTACACCTTC. Full variable domain (remainder filled in from reference TRBV18 and TRBJ1-2): NAGVMQNPRHLVRRRGQEARLRCSPMKGHSHVYWYRQLPEEGLKFMVYLQKENIIDESGMPKERFSAEFPKEGPSILRIQQVVRGDSAAYFCASSPGTGALYGYTFGSGTRLTVV.

This clonotype was observed a few times. The rearrangement links TRBV19 to TRBJ1-1; the match to TRBD1 covers 8 bases. Per germline, CDR1 LNHDA and CDR2 SQIVND (reference sequence). J gave up 6 bases and V 4 bases, and 10 bases lay outside the gene matches. The CDR3 is 15 residues long. The CDR3 protein is CASSTGQGFVSEAFF. CDR3 sequence (DNA): TGTGCCAGTAGTACTGGACAGGGTTTTGTGTCTGAAGCTTTCTTT.

CDR3 in amino acids: CASSPTGTKQFF. The CDR3 bases are TGTGCCAGCAGTCCCACCGGCACAAAGCAGTTCTTC. The chain couples TRBV12-3 or TRBV12-4 to TRBJ2-1; D gene unclear. This CDR3 comprises 12 residues. V lost 5 bases and J lost 11, with 13 bases in between.

In its sample, this clonotype was seen a few times. J is TRBJ2-3 and V is TRBV7-9; D gene unclear. The germline gives CDR1 SEHNR, CDR2 FQNEAQ (reference sequence). The CDR3 extends over 14 amino acids. Trimming took off 0 bases at V and 2 bases at J, with 6 bases between the two ends. CDR3 loop: CASSLARNTDTQYF. The DNA of the CDR3 is TGTGCCAGCAGCTTAGCCCGGAACACAGATACGCAGTATTTT.

Only a few counts were recorded for this clonotype. The rearrangement uses TRBV4-3 and TRBJ2-3; D is ambiguous. V was shortened by 1 base and J by 6 bases, with 11 bases between the two germline ends. CDR3 length: 14 amino acids. Germline assignment: CDR1 LGHNA and CDR2 YSLEER. CDR3 bases: TGCGCCAGCAGCCAAGGAGTGGGTTCGGATACGCAGTATTTT. It yields the protein CASSQGVGSDTQYF.